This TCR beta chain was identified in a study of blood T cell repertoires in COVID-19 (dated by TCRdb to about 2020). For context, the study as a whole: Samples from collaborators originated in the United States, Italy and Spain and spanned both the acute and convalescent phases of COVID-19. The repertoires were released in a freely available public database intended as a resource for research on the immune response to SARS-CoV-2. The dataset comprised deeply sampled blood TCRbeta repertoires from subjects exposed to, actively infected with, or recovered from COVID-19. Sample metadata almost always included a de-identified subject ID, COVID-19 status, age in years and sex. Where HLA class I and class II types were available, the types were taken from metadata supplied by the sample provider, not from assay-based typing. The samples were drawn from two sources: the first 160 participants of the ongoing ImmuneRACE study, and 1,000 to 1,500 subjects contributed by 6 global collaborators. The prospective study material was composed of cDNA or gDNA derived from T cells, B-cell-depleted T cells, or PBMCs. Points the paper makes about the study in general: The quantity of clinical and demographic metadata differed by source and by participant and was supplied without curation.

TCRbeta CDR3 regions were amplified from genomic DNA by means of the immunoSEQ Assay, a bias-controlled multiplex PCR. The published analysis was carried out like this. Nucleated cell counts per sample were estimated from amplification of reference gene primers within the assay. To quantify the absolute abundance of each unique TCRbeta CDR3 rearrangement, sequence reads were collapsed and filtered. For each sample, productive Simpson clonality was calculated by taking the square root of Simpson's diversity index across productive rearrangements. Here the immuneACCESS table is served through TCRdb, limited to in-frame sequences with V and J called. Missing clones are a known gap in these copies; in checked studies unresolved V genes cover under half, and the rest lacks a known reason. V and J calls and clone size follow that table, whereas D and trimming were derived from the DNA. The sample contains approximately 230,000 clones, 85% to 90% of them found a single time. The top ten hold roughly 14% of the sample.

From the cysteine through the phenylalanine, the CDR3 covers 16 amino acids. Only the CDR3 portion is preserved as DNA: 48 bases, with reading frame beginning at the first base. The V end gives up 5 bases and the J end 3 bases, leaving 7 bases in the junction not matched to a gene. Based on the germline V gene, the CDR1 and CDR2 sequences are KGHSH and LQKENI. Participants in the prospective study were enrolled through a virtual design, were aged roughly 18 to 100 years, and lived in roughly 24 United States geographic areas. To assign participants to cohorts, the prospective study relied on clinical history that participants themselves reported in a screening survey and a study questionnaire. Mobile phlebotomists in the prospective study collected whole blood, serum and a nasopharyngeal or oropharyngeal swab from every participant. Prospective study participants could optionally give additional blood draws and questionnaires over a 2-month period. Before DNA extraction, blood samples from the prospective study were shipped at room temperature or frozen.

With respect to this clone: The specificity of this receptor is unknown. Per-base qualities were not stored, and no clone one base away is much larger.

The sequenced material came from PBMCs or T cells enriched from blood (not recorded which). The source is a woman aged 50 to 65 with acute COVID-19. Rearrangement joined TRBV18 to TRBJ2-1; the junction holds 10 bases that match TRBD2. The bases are TGTGCCAGCTCATCCTGGACTAGCGGATACTACAATGAGCAGTTCTTC. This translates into CASSSWTSGYYNEQFF.